Shown below are 20 T cell receptor beta chains from a single sample sequenced in a study of cytomegalovirus exposure and HLA in healthy donors. TCRdb's copy holds only in-frame clones and misses some; the assay was immunoSEQ multiplex PCR. The table includes 82,000 or so clones, roughly 94% detected once. Sample: PBMCs. Receptors were obtained from a young woman in good health and CMV-seronegative.

The V and J genes are TRBV27 and TRBJ2-2; a possible D gene is TRBD1 (6 bases). V gave up 3 bases and J gave up 4 bases, with 15 bases separating them. The CDR3 spans 16 residues. Germline assignment: CDR1 MNHEY and CDR2 SMNVEV (reference sequence). The CDR3 loop reads CASSFEAGAFTGELFF. CDR3 DNA: TGTGCCAGCAGTTTCGAAGCAGGGGCCTTCACCGGGGAGCTGTTTTTT.

This chain links TRBV15 with TRBJ2-3, with 8 bases lining up with TRBD2. The CDR3 is made up of 14 amino acids. Germline loops: CDR1 LNHNV, CDR2 YYDKDF (reference sequence). The trim removed 5 bases at V and 2 bases at J, leaving 3 bases unmatched. In nucleotides, the CDR3 is TGTGCCACCAGCCGGGGGGGGGCCACAGATACGCAGTATTTT. Protein product: CATSRGGATDTQYF.

The chain has TRBV5-1 and TRBJ2-1; perhaps TRBD2 as D (5 bases). Germline assignment: CDR1 SGHRS and CDR2 YFSETQ. The CDR3 is made up of 14 amino acids. The germline V and J ends were trimmed by 1 base and 4 bases, with 9 bases remaining between them. The CDR3 bases are TGCGCCAGCAGCTTGTCCGGGATATACAATGAGCAGTTCTTC. As protein: CASSLSGIYNEQFF.

This chain joins TRBV19 and TRBJ2-7; 9 bases match TRBD1. The germline gives CDR1 LNHDA, CDR2 SQIVND (reference sequence). CDR3 length equals 14 residues. V was pared by 5 bases and J by 3 bases, with 5 bases of the junction left unmatched. CDR3 protein: CASSPGQGLYEQYF. CDR3 nucleotide sequence: TGTGCCAGTAGTCCGGGACAGGGTCTCTACGAGCAGTACTTC.

The CDR3 DNA reads TGTGCCTGGAGTGTTTTCGGGACAGGGAGTGAAAAACTGTTTTTT. It specifies CAWSVFGTGSEKLFF. This rearrangement joins TRBV30 to TRBJ1-4; 9 bases map to TRBD1. CDR1 GTSNPN and CDR2 SVGIG come from the germline V gene (reference sequence). Trimming took 0 bases from V and 7 from J; bases not matched to a gene: 6. The CDR3 length is 15 residues.

This sequence joins TRBV11-2 and TRBJ2-1; a weak D match, TRBD2 (5 bases). This CDR3 has 13 amino acids. The V end lost 2 bases, the J end lost 9 bases, and 11 bases lay between the germline ends. From germline, CDR1 is SGHAT and CDR2 FQNNGV. CDR3 bases: TGTGCCAGCAGCTTAAGGGCCGAGGGTGAGCAGTTCTTC. Encoded protein: CASSLRAEGEQFF.

J is TRBJ2-5 and V is TRBV27; 8 bases fit TRBD2. V dropped 6 bases and J dropped 6; count of bases not matched to a gene: 6. CDR3 size: 13 residues. From germline, CDR1 is MNHEY and CDR2 SMNVEV (reference sequence). The CDR3 sequence is CASRSGGGKTQYF. CDR3 nucleotide sequence: TGTGCCAGCAGGTCCGGGGGGGGGAAGACCCAGTACTTC.

The chain has TRBV10-3 and TRBJ2-2; possible D gene TRBD2, 6 bases. The V end lost 3 bases, the J end lost 6 bases, and 11 bases lay between the germline ends. Germline V CDR1 and CDR2: ENHRY, SYGVKD. CDR3 length equals 14 residues. The CDR3 is CAISDGGWAGELFF. CDR3 sequence (DNA): TGTGCCATCAGTGACGGGGGATGGGCCGGGGAGCTGTTTTTT.

The chain uses TRBV12-5 and TRBJ2-3; the match to TRBD2 covers 10 bases. V was pared by 4 bases and J by 8 bases, with 21 bases of the junction left unmatched. The CDR3 covers 19 residues. Per the germline V gene, CDR1 is LGHNT and CDR2 is FRNRAP. CDR3 protein: CASGSGVKSGGVSVGTQYF. The CDR3 coding sequence is TGTGCTAGTGGTTCGGGTGTAAAGAGCGGGGGGGTCTCCGTGGGTACGCAGTATTTT.

The CDR3 DNA is TGTGCCAGTAGTCCCACGGGACAGAAAGGGACCCAGTACTTC. It specifies CASSPTGQKGTQYF. The rearrangement links TRBV19 to TRBJ2-5, with 7 bases lining up with TRBD1. The V gene end was trimmed by 5 bases and the J gene end by 7 bases; junction bases not matched to a gene: 10. The CDR3 spans 14 residues. The V gene's germline CDR1 is LNHDA and CDR2 SQIVND (reference sequence).

The chain combines TRBV28 with TRBJ2-4; perhaps TRBD1 as D (6 bases). The ends were cut back, 3 bases at V and 0 bases at J, with 15 bases in the middle. Germline V gives CDR1 MDHEN, CDR2 SYDVKM. The CDR3 runs 17 residues. In nucleotides, the CDR3 is TGTGCCAGCAGTTTGCAGGGGCAACCAGTAGCCAAAAACATTCAGTACTTC. This gives the protein CASSLQGQPVAKNIQYF.

The gene calls are TRBV5-1 and TRBJ1-2; the D gene is possibly TRBD1 (6 bases). The V gene's germline CDR1 is SGHRS and CDR2 YFSETQ. V was pared by 6 bases and J by 6 bases, with 15 bases between. The CDR3 spans 13 residues. As DNA, the CDR3 is TGCGCCAGCATTATGGGGGCAGGGAATGGCTACACCTTC. Amino acids: CASIMGAGNGYTF.

The chain recombines TRBV7-8 with TRBJ1-3, with 10 bases matching TRBD1. Germline V lookup: CDR1 SGHVS, CDR2 FQNEAQ. V was pared by 5 bases and J by 3 bases, with 1 base of the junction left unmatched. This CDR3 has 14 amino acids. The CDR3, as DNA: TGTGCCAGCAGCGGACAGGGGGGTGGAAACACCATATATTTT. It encodes CASSGQGGGNTIYF. Supplemented by reference TRBV7-8 and TRBJ1-3, the full variable domain reads GAGVSQSPRYKVAKRGQDVALRCDPISGHVSLFWYQQALGQGPEFLTYFQNEAQLDKSGLPSDRFFAERPEGSVSTLKIQRTQQEDSAVYLCASSGQGGGNTIYFGEGSWLTVV.

The rearrangement uses TRBV9 and TRBJ2-3, with D perhaps matching TRBD2 (7 bases). V lost 0 bases, J lost 4 bases, and 15 bases lay in between. This CDR3 comprises 16 residues. Germline V gives CDR1 SGDLS, CDR2 YYNGEE. The CDR3 region has the DNA TGTGCCAGCAGCGTAGGGGGGGGCGGCGTTCCAGATACGCAGTATTTT. It specifies CASSVGGGGVPDTQYF.

The genes are TRBV19 and TRBJ1-5; perhaps TRBD1 as D (5 bases). Germline V gives CDR1 LNHDA, CDR2 SQIVND (reference sequence). This CDR3 region has 14 residues. The V end lost 5 bases, the J end lost 4 bases, and 12 bases lay between the germline ends. For the CDR3, the DNA is TGTGCCAGTAGTGAAGACAGCGATAATCAGCCCCAGCATTTT. It is translated as CASSEDSDNQPQHF.

In its sample, this clone was seen once. V gene TRBV11-2 combines with J gene TRBJ2-1, with a tentative D call TRBD2 (5 bases). In germline, CDR1 is SGHAT, CDR2 FQNNGV. This CDR3 region has 15 residues. V lost 1 base and J 4 bases, leaving 11 bases between the germline ends. Here the CDR3 DNA reads TGTGCCAGCAGCTTAGGGCGGGCCCTATACAATGAGCAGTTCTTC. Its translation: CASSLGRALYNEQFF.

J is TRBJ1-1 and V is TRBV7-6, with 9 nucleotides matching TRBD1. This CDR3 has 14 residues. Germline loops: CDR1 SGHVS, CDR2 FNYEAQ. V lost 1 base, J lost 6 bases, and 3 bases stayed unmatched. The CDR3 DNA sequence: TGTGCCAGCAGCTTAGGAGGACAGGGGCCTGAAGCTTTCTTT. Encoded protein: CASSLGGQGPEAFF.

V is TRBV7-6 and J is TRBJ1-1; perhaps TRBD1 as D (5 bases). Trimming stripped 1 base from V and 1 base from J, with 7 bases between. The CDR3 covers 14 residues. Germline V gene data show CDR1 as SGHVS and CDR2 as FNYEAQ. The CDR3 reads CASSLGGGNTEAFF. The CDR3, as DNA: TGTGCCAGCAGCTTAGGGGGGGGGAACACTGAAGCTTTCTTT.

V and J are TRBV19 and TRBJ2-7; no reliable D call. V lost 0 bases to trimming and J lost 2 bases, with 14 bases between them. The CDR3 sequence is 16 residues long. Per germline, CDR1 LNHDA and CDR2 SQIVND (reference sequence). CDR3 DNA: TGTGCCAGTAGTATAGATCATGGGCAGTCTACCTACGAGCAGTACTTC. This encodes CASSIDHGQSTYEQYF.

V gene TRBV19 combines with J gene TRBJ1-4, with D possibly TRBD1 on 5 matching bases. Germline CDR1 reads LNHDA; CDR2 reads SQIVND (reference sequence). V dropped 3 bases and J dropped 8 bases, with 13 bases sitting between them. The CDR3 has 14 amino acids. The CDR3 DNA reads TGTGCCAGTAGTATGTACGGGACTCTCGAAAAACTGTTTTTT. This sequence encodes CASSMYGTLEKLFF.